The 30 T cell receptor beta chains in this list originate from one sample, sequenced in a study of CD8 T cells in Susac syndrome. With random hexamers, about 0.5 to 1 ug RNA was reverse transcribed. A single record per CDR3 protein comes from TCRdb applying MiXCR to the immunoSEQ multiplex PCR reads. The sample lists about 180,000 distinct CDR3 sequences; around 95% were seen once. The sequenced sample was CD4+ T cells from PBMCs. The receptors originated from a human donor with multiple sclerosis.

The chain combines TRBV5-1 with TRBJ2-2; a possible D gene is TRBD2 (5 bases). The CDR3 extends over 18 amino acids. V lost 4 bases and J lost 3, with 22 bases in between. From germline, CDR1 is SGHRS and CDR2 YFSETQ. The CDR3 nucleotides are TGCGCCAGCAGCACGCCGAGGGCTGTGGGCACTTACACCGGGGAGCTGTTTTTT. Its protein is CASSTPRAVGTYTGELFF.

The chain carries TRBV30 and TRBJ2-7, with a weak D call TRBD1 (5 bases). Germline V CDR1 and CDR2: GTSNPN, SVGIG (reference sequence). V was cut by 4 bases and J by 0 bases, with 10 bases left in between. This CDR3 spans 13 amino acids. The CDR3 loop is CAWNLGLSYEQYF. DNA of the CDR3: TGTGCCTGGAATTTGGGGCTCTCCTACGAGCAGTACTTC.

The V and J genes are TRBV18 and TRBJ2-4; possible D gene TRBD2, 5 bases. CDR3 length equals 14 residues. Germline V gene sequence: CDR1 KGHSH, CDR2 LQKENI. V lost 2 bases, J lost 3 bases, and 8 bases lay in between. DNA of the CDR3: TGTGCCAGCTCACCAGCGGGTGGCAAAAACATTCAGTACTTC. Translating it yields CASSPAGGKNIQYF.

This clonotype was detected a few times. J is TRBJ2-7 and V is TRBV6-2 or TRBV6-3, with D possibly being TRBD2 (6 bases). The V end was cut by 0 bases, the J end by 0 bases, with 6 bases between. The germline V gene encodes CDR1 MNHEY and CDR2 SVGEGT. The CDR3 has 14 amino acids. CDR3 nucleotides: TGTGCCAGCAGTTACTCCGGGAGCTCCTACGAGCAGTACTTC. This sequence encodes CASSYSGSSYEQYF.

The CDR3 coding sequence is TGCAGTGCTAGAGATCGCGTAAGCCAGCACGAGCAGTACTTC. Protein product: CSARDRVSQHEQYF. This chain joins TRBV20-1 and TRBJ2-7, with D uncertain. This CDR3 is 14 amino acids long. CDR1 and CDR2 from the germline V gene are DFQATT and SNEGSKA (reference sequence). Trimming left V 0 bases short and J 5 bases short, with 14 bases between.

The chain recombines TRBV30 with TRBJ2-7; no clear D. Germline CDR1 is GTSNPN and CDR2 is SVGIG (reference sequence). CDR3 length: 12 residues. The V gene lost 3 bases and the J gene lost 2 bases, with 8 bases spanning the gap. The CDR3 loop is CAWRKGPYEQYF. For the CDR3, the DNA is TGTGCCTGGAGGAAAGGACCCTACGAGCAGTACTTC.

V gene TRBV13 combines with J gene TRBJ1-1; TRBD1 is a possible D gene (5 bases). Germline V gene sequence: CDR1 PRHDT, CDR2 FYEKMQ (reference sequence). This CDR3 spans 18 amino acids. Trimming pared 5 bases from V and 0 bases from J, leaving 22 bases between. The CDR3 region has the DNA TGTGCCAGCAGCCCCCTTTGGGTTCAGGGACTTTTGAACACTGAAGCTTTCTTT. This codes for CASSPLWVQGLLNTEAFF.

V gene TRBV19 combines with J gene TRBJ1-6; possible D gene TRBD1, 5 bases. The V end lost 9 bases, the J end lost 13 bases, and 22 bases lay between the germline ends. Germline CDR1 and CDR2: LNHDA and SQIVND (reference sequence). The CDR3 consists of 14 residues. DNA for the CDR3: TGTGCCAGCACCCCTGACAGCGCGCCTGTTCCCCTCCACTTT. It codes for CASTPDSAPVPLHF. Full variable domain (outside the CDR3, taken from reference TRBV19 and TRBJ1-6): DGGITQSPKYLFRKEGQNVTLSCEQNLNHDAMYWYRQDPGQGLRLIYYSQIVNDFQKGDIAEGYSVSREKKESFPLTVTSAQKNPTAFYLCASTPDSAPVPLHFGNGTRLTVT.

The chain employs TRBV30 and TRBJ1-2; 7 bases agree with TRBD1. The trim removed 6 bases at V and 5 bases at J, leaving 6 bases unmatched. The CDR3 is made up of 12 amino acids. CDR1 and CDR2 from the germline V gene are GTSNPN and SVGIG (reference sequence). The CDR3 nucleotides read TGTGCCTGTCGGTCAGGGGGGTATGGCTACACCTTC. Amino acids: CACRSGGYGYTF.

V and J are TRBV15 and TRBJ2-6; TRBD1 is a possible D gene (6 bases). CDR1 and CDR2 from the germline V gene are LNHNV and YYDKDF (reference sequence). With 1 base removed from V and 2 bases from J, the gap between germline ends came to 9 bases. This CDR3 spans 16 amino acids. For the CDR3, the DNA is TGTGCCACCAGCAGAGCTCCAGGGGCTGGGGCCAACGTCCTGACTTTC. Its protein product is CATSRAPGAGANVLTF.

The V gene is TRBV2, the J gene TRBJ1-2; D is unclear. Per the germline V gene, CDR1 is SNHLY and CDR2 is FYNNEI. V lost 6 bases, J lost 1 base, and 9 bases lay in between. CDR3 length equals 13 residues. DNA of the CDR3: TGTGCCAGCAGCAGAACAGTTAACTATGGCTACACCTTC. Translating gives CASSRTVNYGYTF.

The chain joins TRBV11-3 to TRBJ2-5; D perhaps matches TRBD2 (5 bases). V lost 8 bases to trimming and J lost 0 bases, with 7 bases between them. Per the germline V gene, CDR1 is SGHNT and CDR2 is YENEEA. The CDR3 sequence is 12 residues long. The CDR3 DNA sequence: TGTGCCAGCGGGCGGGACCAAGAGACCCAGTACTTC. It yields the protein CASGRDQETQYF.

This clonotype was found once. This chain uses TRBV2 with TRBJ2-2; 8 bases match TRBD2. The junction had 11 bases not matched to a gene; V was cut back by 6 bases and J by 8 bases. This CDR3 contains 15 residues. The germline CDR1 and CDR2 sequences are SNHLY and FYNNEI. The CDR3 sequence: CASSIAGGPGGELFF. The CDR3, as DNA: TGTGCCAGCAGCATCGCGGGGGGCCCCGGAGGGGAGCTGTTTTTT.

V gene TRBV29-1 combines with J gene TRBJ1-5; D may be TRBD1 (6 bases). The V gene's germline CDR1 is SQVTM and CDR2 ANQGSEA. The CDR3 has 13 amino acids. Trimming stripped 6 bases from V and 4 bases from J, with 13 bases between. The CDR3 DNA is TGCAGCGTAGGTGACAGGAGTAATCAGCCCCAGCATTTT. The encoded protein is CSVGDRSNQPQHF.

The V and J genes are TRBV20-1 and TRBJ2-2; 7 bases align to TRBD2. Germline values: CDR1 DFQATT, CDR2 SNEGSKA (reference sequence). After removal of 3 bases from V and 5 bases from J, the junction contained 21 bases not matched to a gene. The CDR3 has 19 amino acids. CDR3 in amino acids: CSARGRKLTSAFGTGELFF. The CDR3, as DNA: TGCAGTGCTAGGGGACGGAAACTTACTAGCGCATTTGGAACCGGGGAGCTGTTTTTT.

V and J are TRBV5-1 and TRBJ2-2; D is unclear. This CDR3 contains 17 residues. Per the germline V gene, CDR1 is SGHRS and CDR2 is YFSETQ. Deletions cut 1 base from V and 1 base from J, with 14 bases between. Here the CDR3 reads CASSLRPDRVNTGELFF. The CDR3 nucleotides read TGCGCCAGCAGCTTGCGTCCTGATAGGGTGAACACCGGGGAGCTGTTTTTT. The full variable domain, with the rest looked up from reference TRBV5-1 and TRBJ2-2, is KAGVTQTPRYLIKTRGQQVTLSCSPISGHRSVSWYQQTPGQGLQFLFEYFSETQRNKGNFPGRFSGRQFSNSRSEMNVSTLELGDSALYLCASSLRPDRVNTGELFFGEGSRLTVL.

The chain couples TRBV27 to TRBJ1-1; 7 bases line up with TRBD1. This CDR3 is built from 15 residues. The germline V gene has CDR1 MNHEY and CDR2 SMNVEV (reference sequence). V trimming: 5 bases; J trimming: 1 base; junction bases outside the gene matches: 7. The CDR3 DNA follows: TGTGCCAGCAGTCTGACAGGGCTAACGAACACTGAAGCTTTCTTT. Translating gives CASSLTGLTNTEAFF.

The chain is built from TRBV25-1 and TRBJ1-2; possibly TRBD1 for D (5 bases). V lost 4 bases, J lost 2 bases, and 11 bases lay in between. From germline, CDR1 is MGHDK and CDR2 SYGVNS. The CDR3 length is 14 residues. The CDR3 is CASSGGQANYGYTF. The CDR3, as DNA: TGTGCCAGCAGTGGGGGCCAGGCGAACTATGGCTACACCTTC.

The chain links TRBV29-1 to TRBJ2-7; D ambiguous. V lost 4 bases to trimming and J lost 4 bases, with 8 bases between them. The CDR3 sequence is 11 residues long. From germline, CDR1 is SQVTM and CDR2 ANQGSEA. The CDR3 nucleotides read TGCAGCGTTGTCCTGGGATACGAGCAGTACTTC. It codes for CSVVLGYEQYF.

The chain carries TRBV30 and TRBJ1-2; D perhaps matches TRBD1 (6 bases). The CDR3 is 12 amino acids. V was clipped by 4 bases and J by 6 bases, with 12 bases between them. Germline V gives CDR1 GTSNPN, CDR2 SVGIG (reference sequence). The CDR3 reads CAWNGDIHGYTF. CDR3 DNA: TGTGCCTGGAATGGGGACATACATGGCTACACCTTC.

DNA for the CDR3: TGTGCCAGCAGCGTAGGGGGGTTATACAATGAGCAGTTCTTC. This encodes CASSVGGLYNEQFF. The chain uses TRBV9 and TRBJ2-1, with D perhaps given as TRBD1 or TRBD2 (5 bases each). Germline CDR1 and CDR2: SGDLS and YYNGEE. The CDR3 spans 14 residues. V was trimmed by 0 bases and J by 4 bases, leaving 8 bases between them.

This chain joins TRBV20-1 and TRBJ1-6; D might be TRBD1 (6 bases). CDR3 length: 15 residues. Germline loops: CDR1 DFQATT, CDR2 SNEGSKA (reference sequence). The V gene lost 0 bases and the J gene lost 7 bases, with 13 bases spanning the gap. This CDR3 reads CSARESTGHNSPLHF. The CDR3 coding sequence is TGCAGTGCTAGAGAAAGTACAGGGCACAATTCACCCCTCCACTTT.

The genes are TRBV7-2 and TRBJ2-5, with no clear D. This CDR3 contains 13 residues. From germline, CDR1 is SGHTA and CDR2 FQGNSA. Trimming pared 1 base from V and 2 bases from J, leaving 5 bases between. The CDR3 loop reads CASSLDWQETQYF. CDR3 coding DNA: TGTGCCAGCAGCTTAGATTGGCAAGAGACCCAGTACTTC. The whole variable domain, remainder taken from reference TRBV7-2 and TRBJ2-5, is GAGVSQSPSNKVTEKGKDVELRCDPISGHTALYWYRQSLGQGLEFLIYFQGNSAPDKSGLPSDRFSAERTGGSVSTLTIQRTQQEDSAVYLCASSLDWQETQYFGPGTRLLVL.

The gene calls are TRBV4-1 and TRBJ2-5, with D uncertain. V shed 0 bases and J shed 5 bases, with 10 bases lying between them. This CDR3 is 14 amino acids long. Germline V gene data show CDR1 as MGHRA and CDR2 as YSYEKL. DNA of the CDR3: TGCGCCAGCAGCCAAGACGAAGTTTTCGAGACCCAGTACTTC. Amino acid sequence: CASSQDEVFETQYF.

V usage is TRBV5-8 and J usage is TRBJ1-2, with D perhaps matching TRBD1 (5 bases). V lost 4 bases and J lost 1, with 17 bases in between. Germline CDR1 reads SGHTS; CDR2 reads YDEGEE. The CDR3 contains 16 residues. CDR3 bases: TGTGCCAGCAGCATAGTTGGGCCCCAGGGTAACTATGGCTACACCTTC. Translated, it gives CASSIVGPQGNYGYTF. The full variable domain, rest sourced from reference TRBV5-8 and TRBJ1-2, is EAGVTQSPTHLIKTRGQQATLRCSPISGHTSVYWYQQALGLGLQFLLWYDEGEERNRGNFPPRFSGRQFPNYSSELNVNALELEDSALYLCASSIVGPQGNYGYTFGSGTRLTVV.

The rearrangement links TRBV14 to TRBJ2-1, with D perhaps TRBD1 or TRBD2 (5 bases each). Germline CDR1 reads SGHDN; CDR2 reads FVKESK. The CDR3 loop spans 16 amino acids. The V and J ends lost 0 bases and 9 bases respectively, with 18 bases between them. The CDR3 region has the DNA TGTGCCAGCAGCCAAGATGGGACGAGACCTCGCCCTGAGCAGTTCTTC. Protein product: CASSQDGTRPRPEQFF.

V and J are TRBV24-1 and TRBJ2-5, with D tentatively TRBD2 (5 bases). The CDR3 length is 12 residues. The germline gives CDR1 KGHDR, CDR2 SFDVKD. V dropped 6 bases and J dropped 4 bases, with 8 bases sitting between them. Written as DNA, the CDR3 is TGTGCCACCAGTCTGGCGGGAGAGACCCAGTACTTC. This translates into CATSLAGETQYF.

The chain has TRBV5-8 and TRBJ2-3; a weak D match, TRBD2 (5 bases). Germline loops: CDR1 SGHTS, CDR2 YDEGEE. The CDR3 spans 14 residues. V was pared by 0 bases and J by 6 bases, with 11 bases between. The CDR3 DNA sequence: TGTGCCAGCAGCTTGGGTGGCGGGCAGGATACGCAGTATTTT. Its translation: CASSLGGGQDTQYF.

This sequence joins TRBV20-1 and TRBJ2-5; 11 nucleotides agree with TRBD2. V dropped 4 bases and J dropped 4; count of bases not matched to a gene: 5. The V gene's germline CDR1 is DFQATT and CDR2 SNEGSKA (reference sequence). CDR3 length: 14 amino acids. The CDR3 sequence: CSANSGGAGETQYF. As DNA, the CDR3 is TGCAGTGCTAATAGCGGGGGGGCCGGAGAGACCCAGTACTTC.

V usage is TRBV27 and J usage is TRBJ1-2, with no clear D. The germline V gene encodes CDR1 MNHEY and CDR2 SMNVEV (reference sequence). This CDR3 has 14 residues. The V gene lost 5 bases and the J gene lost 4 bases, with 14 bases spanning the gap. CDR3: CASSALPGLYGYTF. In nucleotides, the CDR3 is TGTGCCAGCAGTGCCCTACCGGGCCTCTATGGCTACACCTTC.